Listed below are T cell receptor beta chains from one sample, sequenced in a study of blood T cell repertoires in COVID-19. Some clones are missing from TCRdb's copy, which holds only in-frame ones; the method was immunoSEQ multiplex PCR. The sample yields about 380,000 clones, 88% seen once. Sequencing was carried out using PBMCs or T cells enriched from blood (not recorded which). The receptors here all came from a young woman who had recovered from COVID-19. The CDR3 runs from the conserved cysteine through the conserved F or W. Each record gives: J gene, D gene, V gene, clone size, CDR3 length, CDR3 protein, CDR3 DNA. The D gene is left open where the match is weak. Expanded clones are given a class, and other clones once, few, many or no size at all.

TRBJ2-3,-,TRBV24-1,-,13,CATSDRTRDTQYF,TGTGCCACCAGTGACCGTACAAGAGATACGCAGTATTTT
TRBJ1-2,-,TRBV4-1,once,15,CASSPLRTANYGYTF,TGCGCCAGCAGCCCGCTGAGGACAGCAAACTATGGCTACACCTTC
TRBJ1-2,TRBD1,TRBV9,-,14,CASSRTGGDYGYTF,TGTGCCAGCAGCAGGACAGGGGGCGACTATGGCTACACCTTC
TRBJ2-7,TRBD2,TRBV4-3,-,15,CASSHQRGGLDEQYF,TGCGCCAGCAGCCATCAGCGGGGGGGCCTTGACGAGCAGTACTTC
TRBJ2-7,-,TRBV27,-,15,CASSLDKAWGHEQYF,TGTGCCAGCAGTTTAGATAAAGCCTGGGGCCACGAGCAGTACTTC
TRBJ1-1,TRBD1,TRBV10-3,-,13,CAINPTGATEAFF,TGTGCCATCAACCCCACAGGGGCCACTGAAGCTTTCTTT
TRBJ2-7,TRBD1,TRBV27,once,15,CASSRTRDRDYEQYF,TGTGCCAGCAGCCGAACGCGGGACAGGGACTACGAGCAGTACTTC
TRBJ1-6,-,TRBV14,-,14,CASSQLLVGSPLHF,TGTGCCAGCAGCCAATTACTAGTCGGATCACCCCTCCACTTT
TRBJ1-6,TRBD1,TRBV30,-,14,CAWRAGTGIIPLHF,TGTGCCTGGAGGGCCGGGACAGGGATTATCCCCCTCCACTTT
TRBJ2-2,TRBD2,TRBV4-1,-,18,CASSQGSLAGSITGELFF,TGCGCCAGCAGCCAAGGGTCACTAGCGGGGAGTATCACCGGGGAGCTGTTTTTT
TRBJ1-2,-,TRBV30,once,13,CAWSSRENYGYTF,TGTGCCTGGAGTAGTCGGGAAAACTATGGCTACACCTTC
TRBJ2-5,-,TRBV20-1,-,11,CSASIGVTQYF,TGCAGTGCTAGTATCGGGGTGACCCAGTACTTC
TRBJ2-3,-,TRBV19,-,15,CASTPGVLSTDTQYF,TGTGCCAGTACCCCCGGGGTCCTCAGCACAGATACGCAGTATTTT
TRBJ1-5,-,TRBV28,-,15,CASSEMLGARQPQHF,TGTGCCAGCAGCGAAATGTTGGGGGCCAGGCAGCCCCAGCATTTT
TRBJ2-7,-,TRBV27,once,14,CASSFRGSDYEQYF,TGTGCCAGCAGTTTCCGGGGTTCCGACTACGAGCAGTACTTC
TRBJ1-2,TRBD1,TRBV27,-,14,CASSSRQGLYGYTF,TGTGCCAGCAGTTCCCGACAGGGACTGTATGGCTACACCTTC
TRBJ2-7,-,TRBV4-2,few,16,CASSRDLQGSGYEQYF,TGTGCCAGCAGCCGTGACCTTCAGGGTTCTGGCTACGAGCAGTACTTC
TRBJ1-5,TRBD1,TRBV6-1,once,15,CASSEGTGGHQPQHF,TGTGCCAGCAGTGAAGGGACAGGGGGCCATCAGCCCCAGCATTTT
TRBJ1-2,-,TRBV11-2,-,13,CASSSPVLPGYTF,TGTGCCAGCAGCTCCCCCGTCCTCCCCGGCTACACCTTC
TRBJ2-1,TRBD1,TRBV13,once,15,CASSLGTGGNNEQFF,TGTGCCAGCAGCCTCGGGACAGGGGGTAACAATGAGCAGTTCTTC
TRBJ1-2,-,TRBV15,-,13,CATSPDRNYGYTF,TGTGCCACCAGCCCGGACAGAAACTATGGCTACACCTTC
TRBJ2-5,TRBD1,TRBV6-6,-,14,CASSYEGARETQYF,TGTGCCAGCAGTTACGAGGGGGCAAGAGAGACCCAGTACTTC
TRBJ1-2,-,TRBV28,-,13,CASCLTGNYGYTF,TGTGCCAGCTGTCTCACAGGGAACTATGGCTACACCTTC
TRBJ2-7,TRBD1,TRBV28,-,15,CASSFVGQGTYEQYF,TGTGCCAGCAGTTTTGTGGGACAGGGTACGTACGAGCAGTACTTC
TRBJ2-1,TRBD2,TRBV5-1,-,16,CASSLSAGGSYNEQFF,TGCGCCAGCAGCCTATCTGCGGGGGGCAGCTACAATGAGCAGTTCTTC